The 17 T cell receptor beta chains listed next were all sequenced from one sample in a study of OX40 agonist ivuxolimab in advanced cancers. The repertoire was sequenced with immunoSEQ multiplex PCR; TCRdb's copy has only in-frame clones and lacks some. The table has about 63,000 clones, 80% to 90% seen once. The starting material was CD4+ or CD8+ T cells sorted from blood, obtained in a trial of the OX40 agonist ivuxolimab. The origin of the receptors is an adult with an advanced solid tumor such as melanoma, head and neck, liver or kidney cancer.

The chain carries TRBV7-9 and TRBJ2-1; the match to TRBD2 covers 11 bases. J gave up 9 bases and V 5 bases, and 9 bases lay outside the gene matches. This CDR3 is built from 15 residues. From germline, CDR1 is SEHNR and CDR2 FQNEAQ (reference sequence). DNA of the CDR3: TGTGCCAGCAGCCCCCGAGTAGCGGGAGGGCGTGAGCAGTTCTTC. Its protein is CASSPRVAGGREQFF.

V is TRBV19 and J is TRBJ2-3; maybe TRBD2 (6 bases). CDR1 LNHDA and CDR2 SQIVND come from the germline V gene (reference sequence). V lost 3 bases and J 0 bases, leaving 13 bases between the germline ends. The CDR3 totals 16 residues. CDR3 coding DNA: TGTGCCAGTAGTATCTGGAGGGGCGCAAGCACAGATACGCAGTATTTT. Residues: CASSIWRGASTDTQYF.

The V gene is TRBV7-9, the J gene TRBJ1-5; D perhaps matches TRBD1 (6 bases). Germline V gene lookup returns CDR1 SEHNR and CDR2 FQNEAQ (reference sequence). The V end was cut by 1 base, the J end by 2 bases, with 18 bases between. CDR3 length: 18 amino acids. The CDR3 sequence is CASSLGPTKQGRNQPQHF. CDR3 DNA sequence: TGTGCCAGCAGCTTAGGCCCCACGAAACAGGGTCGCAATCAGCCCCAGCATTTT.

CDR3 region: CASSKGLRGNTIYF. CDR3 DNA: TGTGCCAGCAGTAAGGGGCTGCGGGGAAACACCATATATTTT. The J gene is TRBJ1-3, the V gene TRBV6-5; TRBD1 is a possible D gene (5 bases). Germline loops: CDR1 MNHEY, CDR2 SVGAGI. The ends were cut back, 5 bases at V and 4 bases at J, with 12 bases in the middle. The CDR3 is 14 amino acids.

The V call is TRBV18, the J call TRBJ1-4; no reliable D call. V lost 0 bases to trimming and J lost 5 bases, with 1 base between them. The germline gives CDR1 KGHSH, CDR2 LQKENI. The CDR3 consists of 12 residues. CDR3 coding DNA: TGTGCCAGCTCACCACCGAATGAAAAACTGTTTTTT. This translates into CASSPPNEKLFF.

The chain couples TRBV29-1 to TRBJ1-4; D is unresolved. The length of the CDR3 is 13 residues. CDR1 SQVTM and CDR2 ANQGSEA come from the germline V gene. Deletions cut 5 bases from V and 0 bases from J, with 7 bases between. CDR3 sequence (DNA): TGCAGCGTTCGGCGGTCAACTAATGAAAAACTGTTTTTT. Translation: CSVRRSTNEKLFF.

This chain joins TRBV11-1 and TRBJ1-2; D not resolved. This CDR3 is 15 amino acids long. V was cut by 1 base and J by 1 base, with 10 bases left in between. Germline V gives CDR1 SGHAT, CDR2 FQDESV (reference sequence). CDR3 region: CASSLGTANNYGYTF. The CDR3 DNA is TGTGCCAGCAGCTTAGGGACGGCGAATAACTATGGCTACACCTTC.

The chain is built from TRBV11-2 and TRBJ2-5; weak D call: TRBD2 (5 bases). The CDR3 length is 13 residues. Germline V gene lookup returns CDR1 SGHAT and CDR2 FQNNGV. Trimming removed 1 base from V and 5 bases from J, with 8 bases in between. The chain's CDR3 is CASSLGPGETQYF. The CDR3 DNA reads as TGTGCCAGCAGCTTAGGGCCGGGGGAGACCCAGTACTTC.

This chain's CDR3 is CASSFPGTEEAFF. In nucleotides, the CDR3 is TGTGCCAGCAGCTTCCCCGGGACAGAGGAAGCTTTCTTT. The V and J genes are TRBV7-9 and TRBJ1-1; 7 bases fit TRBD1. The CDR3 consists of 13 residues. Trimming took 3 bases from V and 8 from J; bases not matched to a gene: 6. CDR1 SEHNR and CDR2 FQNEAQ come from the germline V gene (reference sequence).

The chain recombines TRBV28 with TRBJ1-5, with a possible D match to TRBD1 (5 bases). CDR3 size: 16 residues. Germline assignment: CDR1 MDHEN and CDR2 SYDVKM. Trimming cost V 4 bases and J 5 bases, with 18 bases left between them. The CDR3 is CASSYVFPDSYQPQHF. CDR3 nucleotides: TGTGCCAGCAGTTATGTGTTTCCTGACAGTTATCAGCCCCAGCATTTT.

The rearrangement uses TRBV5-1 and TRBJ1-2; D may be TRBD1 (5 bases). This CDR3 contains 13 residues. Per germline, CDR1 SGHRS and CDR2 YFSETQ. V was cut by 0 bases and J by 2 bases, with 5 bases left in between. CDR3 sequence reads: CASSLAGNYGYTF. CDR3 in DNA: TGCGCCAGCAGCTTGGCAGGGAACTATGGCTACACCTTC. Complete variable domain (other parts from reference TRBV5-1 and TRBJ1-2): KAGVTQTPRYLIKTRGQQVTLSCSPISGHRSVSWYQQTPGQGLQFLFEYFSETQRNKGNFPGRFSGRQFSNSRSEMNVSTLELGDSALYLCASSLAGNYGYTFGSGTRLTVV.

V and J are TRBV5-4 and TRBJ2-7; D may be TRBD1 (6 bases). The germline V gene encodes CDR1 SGHNT and CDR2 YYREEE (reference sequence). This CDR3 is 15 amino acids long. Trimming left V 4 bases short and J 4 bases short, with 18 bases between. This chain's CDR3 is CASSAGVVRAYEQYF. Written as DNA, the CDR3 is TGTGCCAGCAGCGCAGGGGTAGTGCGGGCTTACGAGCAGTACTTC.

V is TRBV2 and J is TRBJ2-5; D might be TRBD1 (5 bases). CDR1 SNHLY and CDR2 FYNNEI come from the germline V gene. V gave up 4 bases and J gave up 5 bases, with 17 bases separating them. This CDR3 has 15 amino acids. CDR3 amino acids: CASSGEDSIEETQYF. The DNA for the CDR3 is TGTGCCAGCAGTGGAGAAGACAGTATCGAGGAGACCCAGTACTTC.

The V gene is TRBV18, the J gene TRBJ2-5, with unresolved D. Germline CDR1 KGHSH, CDR2 LQKENI. With 3 bases removed from V and 3 bases from J, the gap between germline ends came to 8 bases. This CDR3 has 13 residues. This chain's CDR3 is CASSPSVEETQYF. CDR3 in DNA: TGTGCCAGCTCACCCTCGGTCGAAGAGACCCAGTACTTC.

The chain carries TRBV28 and TRBJ1-5; maybe TRBD1 (6 bases). This CDR3 is 18 amino acids long. V lost 6 bases, J lost 0 bases, and 21 bases lay in between. Germline CDR1 reads MDHEN; CDR2 reads SYDVKM. CDR3 DNA sequence: TGTGCCAGCAGGTTCGACGTGAGGGGGAGGATTAGCAATCAGCCCCAGCATTTT. This codes for CASRFDVRGRISNQPQHF.

The chain has TRBV14 and TRBJ2-7; maybe TRBD1 (5 bases). V dropped 4 bases and J dropped 2 bases, with 9 bases sitting between them. The V gene's germline CDR1 is SGHDN and CDR2 FVKESK. The CDR3 runs to 13 residues. The CDR3 DNA is TGTGCCAGCAGCCGACAGATGACCTACGAGCAGTACTTC. Protein sequence: CASSRQMTYEQYF.

V and J are TRBV7-9 and TRBJ2-5; D gene unclear. The DNA end is more similar to TRBJ2-7, so the J call may be wrong. CDR3 length equals 13 residues. From germline, CDR1 is SEHNR and CDR2 FQNEAQ (reference sequence). The CDR3 DNA reads as TGTGCCAGCAGCACCACGAGGTCCTACGAGCAGTACTTC. Translating gives CASSTTRSYEQYF.